Listed here is a single TCR beta chain. Antigen unknown. These data are taken from a study of persistence of HIV-infected CD4 T cells. Sequencing used immunoSEQ version 4 in survey mode. Sequencing used immunoSEQ multiplex PCR; TCRdb keeps in-frame clones, though not all of them. Of 35,000 to 40,000 clones listed, approximately 80% are singletons. Findings and limits, study-wide: Antigen-responding cells were enriched for degenerate expanded CDR3beta sequences.

Lysates of CMV-infected fibroblasts at approximately 10 ug/mL stimulated these cells. Sorted nonresponding memory CD4+ T cells were CD40L-negative, CD69-negative, CD45RO-high. CDR1 and CDR2 (germline): LNHNV, YYDKDF (reference sequence). With V trimmed by 9 bases and J by 6 bases, 10 bases remained unmatched. The CDR3 totals 13 residues. The sequence was collected from an adult man with HIV who was CMV-seropositive. This chain joins TRBV15 and TRBJ1-2; 7 bases are shared with TRBD1. Specimen: CD4+ T cells sorted from PBMCs after roughly 18-hour stimulation, collected from a patient who received antiretroviral therapy. Here the CDR3 DNA reads TGTGCCACTGCAGACAGGGTTGTTGATGGCTACACCTTC. Its translation: CATADRVVDGYTF.